A selection of T cell receptor beta chains follows, all from one sample in a study of blood T cell repertoires in COVID-19. Profiled with immunoSEQ multiplex PCR; TCRdb holds only in-frame clones, not every one. The repertoire holds about 200,000 clones, with about four fifths as singletons. The sequencing input was PBMCs or T cells enriched from blood (not recorded which). Receptors originate from a man aged 35-49 years who had recovered from COVID-19. The CDR3 runs from the conserved cysteine through the conserved F or W. A D gene is named only where the DNA matches it firmly. Clone sizes are given selectively: once, few, many, or a class where the clone is expanded.

J	D	size	V	CDR3	DNA
TRBJ1-1	.	.	TRBV7-2	CASSLRPPRGLDTEAFF	TGTGCCAGCAGCTTACGACCCCCACGGGGTTTGGACACTGAAGCTTTCTTT
TRBJ2-7	TRBD1	.	TRBV7-8	CASSLRQGGHEQYF	TGTGCCAGCAGCTTACGACAGGGCGGCCACGAGCAGTACTTC
TRBJ2-2	TRBD2	.	TRBV11-3	CASSRISSLAGVAGELFF	TGTGCCAGCAGCCGAATCTCCTCGCTAGCGGGGGTTGCCGGGGAGCTGTTTTTT
TRBJ2-3	TRBD2	few	TRBV19	CASKTSGGTGADTQYF	TGTGCCAGTAAGACTAGCGGGGGGACTGGGGCAGATACGCAGTATTTT
TRBJ1-1	TRBD1	.	TRBV19	CASSILITDRGHNTEAFF	TGTGCCAGTAGCATTTTGATTACGGACAGGGGGCACAACACTGAAGCTTTCTTT
TRBJ2-7	.	.	TRBV7-6	CASSLGGHPDYEQYF	TGTGCCAGCAGCTTAGGGGGACACCCAGATTACGAGCAGTACTTC
TRBJ1-2	.	.	TRBV5-6	CASSTPVNYGYTF	TGTGCCAGCAGTACTCCGGTAAACTATGGCTACACCTTC
TRBJ1-2	.	once	TRBV14	CASSGFPNYGYTF	TGTGCCAGCAGCGGCTTCCCTAACTATGGCTACACCTTC
TRBJ2-1	.	.	TRBV4-1	CASSQDLIDEQFF	TGCGCCAGCAGCCAAGATTTGATAGATGAGCAGTTCTTC
TRBJ2-5	TRBD2	.	TRBV5-4	CASKRGDQETQYF	TGTGCCAGCAAGCGGGGGGACCAAGAGACCCAGTACTTC
TRBJ1-6	TRBD1	once	TRBV4-1	CASSQGTGSYSPLHF	TGCGCCAGCAGCCAAGGGACAGGGTCGTACTCACCCCTCCACTTT
TRBJ1-2	.	.	TRBV5-4	CASSFRSTGSYGYTF	TGTGCCAGCAGCTTCCGATCCACAGGGTCCTATGGCTACACCTTC
TRBJ1-3	TRBD1	.	TRBV2	CASMGQDRNTIYF	TGTGCCAGCATGGGACAGGATCGGAACACCATATATTTT
TRBJ1-2	TRBD1	.	TRBV5-1	CASSLKTGSHGYTF	TGCGCCAGCAGCTTGAAGACAGGGAGCCATGGCTACACCTTC
TRBJ1-2	TRBD1	once	TRBV7-2	CASRAAGTANYGYTF	TGTGCCAGCAGGGCGGCCGGGACAGCTAACTATGGCTACACCTTC
TRBJ1-2	.	.	TRBV5-5	CASISGGRGWSYGYTF	TGTGCCAGCATCTCCGGGGGGCGGGGATGGTCCTATGGCTACACCTTC
TRBJ2-7	.	.	TRBV5-1	CASSPRQRTAYEQYF	TGCGCCAGCAGCCCCCGCCAGCGGACAGCCTACGAGCAGTACTTC
TRBJ2-2	.	.	TRBV5-4	CASTFGQNLNTGELFF	TGTGCCAGCACCTTCGGACAGAACTTAAACACCGGGGAGCTGTTTTTT
TRBJ2-2	.	.	TRBV6-1	CASSEVGWATLNTGELFF	TGTGCCAGCAGTGAAGTAGGTTGGGCTACCCTGAACACCGGGGAGCTGTTTTTT
TRBJ1-6	TRBD1	.	TRBV27	CASSLSGQVPSPLHF	TGTGCCAGCAGTTTATCGGGACAGGTGCCTTCACCCCTCCACTTT